This T cell receptor (beta chain) originates from a study of post-analysis software for immune sequencing data. Study-wide results and limits: A handful of TRBV segments, including TRBV5-6, TRBV5-1 and TRBV20-1, were more frequent in patients than controls.

Germline V lookup: CDR1 ENHRY, CDR2 SYGVKD. The germline V and J ends were trimmed by 6 bases and 7 bases, with 13 bases remaining between them. CDR3 size: 13 residues. The TCR beta cDNA libraries carried unique molecular identifiers. It was from about 0.94 to 9.7 million T cells that roughly 0.5 million cDNA molecules came. A single record per CDR3 protein comes from TCRdb applying MiXCR to the PCR reads. The repertoire consists of a few hundred thousand distinct CDR3 sequences, with 30% to 45% occurring once and the leading ten covering 13%. With regard to this clonotype: The antigen remains unidentified.

V is TRBV10-3 and J is TRBJ2-1; D might be TRBD1 or TRBD2, each matching 5 bases. The sequencing sample was made of blood. The TCR was taken from a girl aged 10 to 17 with multiple sclerosis. CDR3: CAIRGSGLNEQFF. The DNA for the CDR3 is TGTGCCATCAGGGGGTCGGGGCTTAATGAGCAGTTCTTC.